This entry describes one T cell receptor (beta chain). This specimen includes other DNA sequences encoding the same CDR3. The data belong to a study of shared clonotypes between healthy human individuals. Study-level information: Donors consisted of two women and three men between 18 and 49. Each donor contributed plates that comprised three CD4 naive, three CD4 memory, two CD8 naive and one CD8 memory.

Donors comprised healthy HIV-negative adults lacking recent acute infections or vaccinations. CD4+ cells were split into CD45RA+ naive and CD45RA-negative memory subsets. There are 13 residues in the CDR3. V lost 3 bases and J lost 2, with 9 bases in between. Germline CDR1 and CDR2: SQVTM and ANQGSEA. TCRdb's table, derived via immunoSEQ multiplex PCR, lists solely in-frame clones and lacks some. The sample records under 2,500,000 clones, approximately 96% being singletons. What was sequenced was naive CD4+ T cells sorted from blood. Subset indicated: CD45RA+ positively selected. The chain is built from TRBV29-1 and TRBJ2-3; D is undetermined. This TCR derives from a man aged 18 to 35 in good health. The CDR3 DNA follows: TGCAGCGTTGAGCAGCGCTTCACAGATACGCAGTATTTT. Protein: CSVEQRFTDTQYF.